The 2 T cell receptor beta chains given below trace back to one sample, sequenced in a study of T cells after yellow fever vaccination. TCRdb called the 5' RACE reads again in MiXCR, with one record for every CDR3 protein. The sample carries 400,000 to 450,000 distinct CDR3 sequences, roughly a sixth recorded once. The sequencing used PBMCs, collected before the yellow fever booster vaccination. These TCRs come from a man aged 18 to 30 who received the YFV17D yellow fever vaccine.

The V call is TRBV4-1, the J call TRBJ1-4; D not certain. Germline CDR1 reads MGHRA; CDR2 reads YSYEKL. The V end was cut by 1 base, the J end by 7 bases, with 7 bases between. This CDR3 has 13 residues. The CDR3 sequence: CASSQVAGEKLFF. As DNA, the CDR3 is TGCGCCAGCAGCCAAGTTGCGGGTGAAAAACTGTTTTTT.

This clonotype appeared a few times. This rearrangement joins TRBV7-9 to TRBJ1-1, with 7 nucleotides matching TRBD1. Germline trimming cut 5 bases from V and 1 base from J; bases unmatched to any gene: 7. Germline V gene lookup returns CDR1 SEHNR and CDR2 FQNEAQ (reference sequence). This CDR3 is 15 amino acids long. Here the CDR3 reads CASSPRGTENTEAFF. The CDR3 DNA follows: TGTGCCAGCAGCCCCCGAGGGACAGAGAACACTGAAGCTTTCTTT.